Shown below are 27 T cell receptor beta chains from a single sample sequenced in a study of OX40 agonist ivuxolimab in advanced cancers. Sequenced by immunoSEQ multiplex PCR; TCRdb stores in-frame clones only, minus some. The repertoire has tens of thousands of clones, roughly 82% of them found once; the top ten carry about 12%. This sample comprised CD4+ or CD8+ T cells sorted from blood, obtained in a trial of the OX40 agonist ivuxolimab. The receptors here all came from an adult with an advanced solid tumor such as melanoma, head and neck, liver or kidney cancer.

The CDR3 DNA reads TGTGCCACCAGCAGAGGTCTAGCGGGGGACGGGGAGACCCAGTACTTC. It encodes CATSRGLAGDGETQYF. The gene calls are TRBV15 and TRBJ2-5, with 10 positions matching TRBD2. The CDR3 sequence is 16 residues long. Per germline, CDR1 LNHNV and CDR2 YYDKDF (reference sequence). V gave up 1 base and J gave up 5 bases; unmatched junction bases: 7. Full variable domain (remainder filled in from reference TRBV15 and TRBJ2-5): DAMVIQNPRYQVTQFGKPVTLSCSQTLNHNVMYWYQQKSSQAPKLLFHYYDKDFNNEADTPDNFQSRRPNTSFCFLDIRSPGLGDTAMYLCATSRGLAGDGETQYFGPGTRLLVL.

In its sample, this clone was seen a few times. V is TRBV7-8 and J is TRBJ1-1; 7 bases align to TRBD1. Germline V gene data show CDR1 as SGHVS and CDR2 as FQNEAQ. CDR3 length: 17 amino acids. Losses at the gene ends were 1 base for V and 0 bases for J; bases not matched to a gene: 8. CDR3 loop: CASSLGGPGQLNTEAFF. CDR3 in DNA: TGTGCCAGCAGCTTAGGGGGCCCGGGACAGTTGAACACTGAAGCTTTCTTT.

The CDR3: CASSFEGRTYEQYF. Here the CDR3 DNA reads TGTGCCAGCAGCTTTGAAGGGAGGACCTACGAGCAGTACTTC. The J gene is TRBJ2-7, the V gene TRBV7-2, with TRBD2 as a possible D gene (6 bases). Trimming cost V 3 bases and J 2 bases, with 11 bases left between them. The CDR3 is 14 amino acids. The germline CDR1 and CDR2 sequences are SGHTA and FQGNSA.

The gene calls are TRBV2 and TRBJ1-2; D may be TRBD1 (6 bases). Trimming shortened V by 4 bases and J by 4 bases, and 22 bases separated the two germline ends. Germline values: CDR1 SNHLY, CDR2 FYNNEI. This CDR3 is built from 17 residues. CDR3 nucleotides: TGTGCCAGCAGTGGCCGGGACACCCTAGGTATGGTCTATGGCTACACCTTC. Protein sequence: CASSGRDTLGMVYGYTF.

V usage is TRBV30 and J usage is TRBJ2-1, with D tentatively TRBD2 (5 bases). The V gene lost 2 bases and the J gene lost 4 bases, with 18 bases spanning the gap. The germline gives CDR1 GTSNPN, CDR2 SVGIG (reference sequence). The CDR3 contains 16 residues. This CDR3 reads CAWSSWTQAQYNEQFF. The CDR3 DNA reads TGTGCCTGGAGTTCTTGGACTCAAGCCCAATACAATGAGCAGTTCTTC.

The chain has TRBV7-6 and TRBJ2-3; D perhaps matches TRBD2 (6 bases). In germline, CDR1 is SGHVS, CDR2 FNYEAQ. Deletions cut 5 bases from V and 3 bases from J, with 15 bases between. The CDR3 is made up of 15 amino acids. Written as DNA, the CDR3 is TGTGCCAGCAGCCCGGGACTGAGAAGTACAGATACGCAGTATTTT. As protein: CASSPGLRSTDTQYF.

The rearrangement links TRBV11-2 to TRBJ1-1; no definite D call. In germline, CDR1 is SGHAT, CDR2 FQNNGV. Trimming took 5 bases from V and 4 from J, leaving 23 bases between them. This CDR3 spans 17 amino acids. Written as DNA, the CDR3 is TGTGCCAGCAGCCCATTACTAGGCCTCCCCGTGGGCACTGAAGCTTTCTTT. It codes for CASSPLLGLPVGTEAFF. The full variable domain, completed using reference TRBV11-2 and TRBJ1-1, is EAGVAQSPRYKIIEKRQSVAFWCNPISGHATLYWYQQILGQGPKLLIQFQNNGVVDDSQLPKDRFSAERLKGVDSTLKIQPAKLEDSAVYLCASSPLLGLPVGTEAFFGQGTRLTVV.

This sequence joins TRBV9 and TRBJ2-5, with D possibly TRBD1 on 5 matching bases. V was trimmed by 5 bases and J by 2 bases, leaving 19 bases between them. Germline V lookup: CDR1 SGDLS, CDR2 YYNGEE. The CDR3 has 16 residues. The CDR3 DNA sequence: TGTGCCAGCAGTAGATTTGACGGAAGGGGTCAAGAGACCCAGTACTTC. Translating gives CASSRFDGRGQETQYF.

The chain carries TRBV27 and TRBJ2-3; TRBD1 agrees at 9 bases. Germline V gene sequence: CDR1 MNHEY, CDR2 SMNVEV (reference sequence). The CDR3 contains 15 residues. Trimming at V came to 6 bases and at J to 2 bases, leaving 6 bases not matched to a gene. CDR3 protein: CASRIRTGATDTQYF. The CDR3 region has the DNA TGTGCCAGCAGAATCCGGACAGGGGCCACAGATACGCAGTATTTT.

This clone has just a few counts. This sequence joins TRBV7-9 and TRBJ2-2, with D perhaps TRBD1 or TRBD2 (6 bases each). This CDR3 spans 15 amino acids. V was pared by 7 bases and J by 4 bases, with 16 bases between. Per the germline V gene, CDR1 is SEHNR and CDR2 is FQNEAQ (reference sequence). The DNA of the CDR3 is TGTGCCAGCACTACCTCGGGGGCCCGCACCGGGGAGCTGTTTTTT. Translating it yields CASTTSGARTGELFF. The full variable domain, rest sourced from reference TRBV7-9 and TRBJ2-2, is DTGVSQNPRHKITKRGQNVTFRCDPISEHNRLYWYRQTLGQGPEFLTYFQNEAQLEKSRLLSDRFSAERPKGSFSTLEIQRTEQGDSAMYLCASTTSGARTGELFFGEGSRLTVL.

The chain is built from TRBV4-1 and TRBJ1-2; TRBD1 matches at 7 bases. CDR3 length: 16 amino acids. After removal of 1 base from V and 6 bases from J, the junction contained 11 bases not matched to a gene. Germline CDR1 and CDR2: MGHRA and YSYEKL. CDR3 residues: CASSQVKGAFDHGYTF. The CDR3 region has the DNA TGCGCCAGCAGCCAAGTAAAGGGGGCGTTTGACCATGGCTACACCTTC.

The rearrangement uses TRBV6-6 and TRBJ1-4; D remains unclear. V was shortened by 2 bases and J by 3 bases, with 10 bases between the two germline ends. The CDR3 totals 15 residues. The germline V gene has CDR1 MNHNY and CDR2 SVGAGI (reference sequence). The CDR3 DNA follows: TGTGCCAGCAGTTACATAGACACGTCTAATGAAAAACTGTTTTTT. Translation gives CASSYIDTSNEKLFF.

The CDR3 sequence: CASSLEGADTQYF. DNA of the CDR3: TGTGCCAGCAGCCTGGAAGGTGCAGATACGCAGTATTTT. The rearrangement uses TRBV7-3 and TRBJ2-3; no firm D call. The CDR3 spans 13 residues. The germline V gene has CDR1 SGHTA and CDR2 FQGTGA. The V and J ends lost 5 bases and 4 bases respectively, with 10 bases between them.

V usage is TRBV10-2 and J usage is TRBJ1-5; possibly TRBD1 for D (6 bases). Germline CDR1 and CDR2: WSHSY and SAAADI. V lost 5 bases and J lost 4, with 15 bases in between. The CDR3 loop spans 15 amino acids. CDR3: CASSTGNIGNQPQHF. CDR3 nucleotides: TGCGCCAGCAGTACAGGGAATATAGGGAATCAGCCCCAGCATTTT.

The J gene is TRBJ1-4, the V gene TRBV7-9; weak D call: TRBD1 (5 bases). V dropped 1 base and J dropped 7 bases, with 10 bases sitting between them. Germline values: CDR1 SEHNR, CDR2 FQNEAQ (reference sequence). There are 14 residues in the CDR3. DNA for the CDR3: TGTGCCAGCAGCTTAGTTTCAGGGCTTGAAAAACTGTTTTTT. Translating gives CASSLVSGLEKLFF.

CDR3 amino acids: CASSQDSLEHYGYTF. The CDR3 nucleotides are TGCGCCAGCAGCCAAGATTCCTTGGAGCACTATGGCTACACCTTC. This sequence joins TRBV4-1 and TRBJ1-2; D is ambiguous. Germline CDR1 and CDR2: MGHRA and YSYEKL. CDR3 length equals 15 residues. V lost 0 bases and J lost 3, with 11 bases in between.

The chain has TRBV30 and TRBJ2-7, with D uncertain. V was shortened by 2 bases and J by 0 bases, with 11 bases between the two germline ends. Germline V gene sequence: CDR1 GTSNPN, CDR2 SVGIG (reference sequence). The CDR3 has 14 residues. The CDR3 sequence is CAWSSGVTSYEQYF. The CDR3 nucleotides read TGTGCCTGGAGTAGTGGGGTGACCTCCTACGAGCAGTACTTC.

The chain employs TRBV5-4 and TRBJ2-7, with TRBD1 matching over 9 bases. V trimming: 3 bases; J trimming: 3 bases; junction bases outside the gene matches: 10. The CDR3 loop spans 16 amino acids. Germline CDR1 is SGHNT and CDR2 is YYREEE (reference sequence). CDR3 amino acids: CASSSWTGDNVYEQYF. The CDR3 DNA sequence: TGTGCCAGCAGCTCCTGGACAGGGGATAACGTCTACGAGCAGTACTTC. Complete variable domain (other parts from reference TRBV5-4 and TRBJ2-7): ETGVTQSPTHLIKTRGQQVTLRCSSQSGHNTVSWYQQALGQGPQFIFQYYREEENGRGNFPPRFSGLQFPNYSSELNVNALELDDSALYLCASSSWTGDNVYEQYFGPGTRLTVT.

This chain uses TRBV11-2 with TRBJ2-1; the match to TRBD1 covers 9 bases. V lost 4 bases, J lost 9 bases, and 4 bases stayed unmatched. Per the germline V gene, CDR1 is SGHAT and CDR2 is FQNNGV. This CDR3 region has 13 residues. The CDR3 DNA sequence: TGTGCCAGCAGCTATGGACAGGGGAGTGAGCAGTTCTTC. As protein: CASSYGQGSEQFF.

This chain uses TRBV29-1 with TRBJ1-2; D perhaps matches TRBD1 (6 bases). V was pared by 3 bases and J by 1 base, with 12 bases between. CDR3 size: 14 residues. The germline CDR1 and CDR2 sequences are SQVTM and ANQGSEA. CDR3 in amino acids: CSVDVADSNYGYTF. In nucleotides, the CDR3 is TGCAGCGTTGACGTGGCGGACAGTAACTATGGCTACACCTTC.

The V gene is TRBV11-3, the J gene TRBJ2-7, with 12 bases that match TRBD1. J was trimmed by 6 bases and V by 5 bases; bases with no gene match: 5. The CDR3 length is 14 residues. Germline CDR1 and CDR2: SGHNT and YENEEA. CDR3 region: CASSPGTGGSEQYF. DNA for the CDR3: TGTGCCAGCAGCCCCGGGACAGGGGGCAGCGAGCAGTACTTC.

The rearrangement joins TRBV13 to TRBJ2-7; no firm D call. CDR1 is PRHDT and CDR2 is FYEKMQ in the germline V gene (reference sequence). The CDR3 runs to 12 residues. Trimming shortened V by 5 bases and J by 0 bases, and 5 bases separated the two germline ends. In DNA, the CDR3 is TGTGCCAGCAGCCAATACTCCTACGAGCAGTACTTC. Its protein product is CASSQYSYEQYF. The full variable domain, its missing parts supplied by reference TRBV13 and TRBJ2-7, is AAGVIQSPRHLIKEKRETATLKCYPIPRHDTVYWYQQGPGQDPQFLISFYEKMQSDKGSIPDRFSAQQFSDYHSELNMSSLELGDSALYFCASSQYSYEQYFGPGTRLTVT.

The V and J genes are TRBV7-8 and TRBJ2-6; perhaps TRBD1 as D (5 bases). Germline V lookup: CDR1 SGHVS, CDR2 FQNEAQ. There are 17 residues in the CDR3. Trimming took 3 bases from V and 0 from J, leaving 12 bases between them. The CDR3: CASSFDSLLSGANVLTF. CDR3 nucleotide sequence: TGTGCCAGCAGCTTTGACAGTCTCCTCTCTGGGGCCAACGTCCTGACTTTC.

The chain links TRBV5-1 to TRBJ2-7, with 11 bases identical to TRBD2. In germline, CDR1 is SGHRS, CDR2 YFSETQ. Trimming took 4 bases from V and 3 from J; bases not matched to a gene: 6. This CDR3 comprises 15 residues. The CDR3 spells CASSVTSGGFYEQYF. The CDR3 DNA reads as TGCGCCAGCAGCGTAACTAGCGGGGGATTCTACGAGCAGTACTTC.

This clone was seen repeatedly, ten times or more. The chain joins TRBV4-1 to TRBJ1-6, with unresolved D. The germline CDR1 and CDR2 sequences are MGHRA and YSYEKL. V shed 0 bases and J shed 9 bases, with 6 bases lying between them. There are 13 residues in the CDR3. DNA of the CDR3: TGCGCCAGCAGCCAAGATAAAGGTTCACCCCTCCACTTT. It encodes CASSQDKGSPLHF.

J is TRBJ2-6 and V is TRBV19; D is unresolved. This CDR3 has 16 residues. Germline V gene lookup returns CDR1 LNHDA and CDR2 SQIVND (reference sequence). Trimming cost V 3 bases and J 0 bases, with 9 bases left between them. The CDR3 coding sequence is TGTGCCAGTAGTATCCTAGATGGCTCTGGGGCCAACGTCCTGACTTTC. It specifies CASSILDGSGANVLTF.

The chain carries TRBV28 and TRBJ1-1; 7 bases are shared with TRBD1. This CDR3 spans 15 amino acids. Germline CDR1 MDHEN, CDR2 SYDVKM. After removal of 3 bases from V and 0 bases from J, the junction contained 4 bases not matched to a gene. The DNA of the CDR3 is TGTGCCAGCAGTTTTGGGACAGAAATGAACACTGAAGCTTTCTTT. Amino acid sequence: CASSFGTEMNTEAFF.